Following are 4 T cell receptor beta chains from one sample sequenced in a study of CD8+CD57+ T cells in acquired aplastic anemia. It was genomic DNA that served as the template for profiling TCR beta VDJ and CDR3. A single record per CDR3 protein comes from TCRdb applying MiXCR to the reads. This repertoire shows over 150,000 distinct CDR3 sequences, around 63% found once; its top ten account for roughly 42%. Individuals selected for sequencing had exhibited CD8+CD57+ cell expansion on flow cytometry. The sequencing input was sorted CD4+, CD8+, or CD8+CD57+ T cells (not recorded which) from PBMCs. Receptors originate from a human donor with aplastic anemia.

The V and J genes are TRBV7-9 and TRBJ1-4, with TRBD1 as a possible D gene (5 bases). The V end lost 1 base, the J end lost 7 bases, and 10 bases lay between the germline ends. CDR3 length: 14 amino acids. The V gene's germline CDR1 is SEHNR and CDR2 FQNEAQ (reference sequence). The CDR3: CASSLGLGTEKLFF. CDR3 DNA: TGTGCCAGCAGCTTAGGCCTGGGGACTGAAAAACTGTTTTTT.

The gene calls are TRBV7-3 and TRBJ1-1; no reliable D call. Deletions cut 2 bases from V and 1 base from J, with 5 bases between. This CDR3 has 13 amino acids. The germline V gene has CDR1 SGHTA and CDR2 FQGTGA. Here the CDR3 reads CASSLSANTEAFF. Written as DNA, the CDR3 is TGTGCCAGCAGCTTATCGGCGAACACTGAAGCTTTCTTT. The complete variable domain, with remaining parts taken from reference TRBV7-3 and TRBJ1-1, reads GAGVSQTPSNKVTEKGKYVELRCDPISGHTALYWYRQSLGQGPEFLIYFQGTGAADDSGLPNDRFFAVRPEGSVSTLKIQRTERGDSAVYLCASSLSANTEAFFGQGTRLTVV.

The chain links TRBV7-2 to TRBJ2-7; the D gene is possibly TRBD1 (6 bases). Germline-derived CDR1 and CDR2 are SGHTA and FQGNSA. CDR3 length: 14 residues. V lost 3 bases, J lost 0 bases, and 9 bases lay in between. The CDR3 sequence: CASSFGQNSYEQYF. DNA of the CDR3: TGTGCCAGCAGCTTCGGACAGAACTCCTACGAGCAGTACTTC. Filled out from reference TRBV7-2 and TRBJ2-7, the complete variable domain reads GAGVSQSPSNKVTEKGKDVELRCDPISGHTALYWYRQSLGQGLEFLIYFQGNSAPDKSGLPSDRFSAERTGGSVSTLTIQRTQQEDSAVYLCASSFGQNSYEQYFGPGTRLTVT.

The chain links TRBV19 to TRBJ1-5; 7 positions match TRBD1. This CDR3 spans 16 amino acids. Germline lookup yields CDR1 LNHDA and CDR2 SQIVND (reference sequence). Trimming removed 4 bases from V and 9 bases from J; junction bases left unmatched: 15. CDR3 DNA: TGTGCCAGTAGTAAAAGGACAGGCCCGCGGGGGTCGCCCCAGCATTTT. It translates to CASSKRTGPRGSPQHF.